What follows are 13 T cell receptor beta chains derived from one specimen sequenced in a study of vaccination and CD4 T cells after COVID-19. Their recognized antigens are unknown. Sequencing of cultured CD4+ T cell DNA used the Oncomine TCR Beta short-read assay. TCRdb redid the calling of the PCR reads with MiXCR, one entry per CDR3 protein. The table shows about 5,900 distinct CDR3 sequences, with about 35% occurring only once. Specified treatment: roughly ten-day PBMC culture with coronavirus spike peptide pools or control peptides (ViraFEST assay). Those CD4+ T cells from the unexposed donor predate the COVID-19 pandemic (2011-2018). Sequencing was carried out using CD4+ T cells from blood, cultured in vitro. The origin of the receptors is a human donor in good health.

The V gene is TRBV27, the J gene TRBJ1-4, with a possible D match to TRBD1 (5 bases). The CDR3 contains 15 residues. Germline lookup yields CDR1 MNHEY and CDR2 SMNVEV (reference sequence). V lost 5 bases, J lost 8 bases, and 18 bases lay in between. Here the CDR3 reads CASSMKGRGREKLFF. DNA for the CDR3: TGTGCCAGCAGTATGAAGGGGAGGGGAAGGGAAAAACTGTTTTTT.

The chain employs TRBV5-5 and TRBJ2-3; D not resolved. The V gene's germline CDR1 is SGHKS and CDR2 YYEKEE (reference sequence). CDR3 length: 12 residues. The germline V and J ends were trimmed by 5 bases and 0 bases, with 4 bases remaining between them. Written as DNA, the CDR3 is TGTGCCAGCAGTTCTAGCACAGATACGCAGTATTTT. Translation gives CASSSSTDTQYF.

This clonotype was recorded a few times. The chain uses TRBV7-3 and TRBJ1-1; 9 bases are a match to TRBD1. The CDR3 runs to 18 residues. With V trimmed by 5 bases and J by 2 bases, 15 bases remained unmatched. Germline V gene data show CDR1 as SGHTA and CDR2 as FQGTGA. The CDR3 region has the DNA TGTGCCAGCAGCGAGGGCCACAGGGGGCGATCCCTAAACACTGAAGCTTTCTTT. It specifies CASSEGHRGRSLNTEAFF.

The CDR3 bases are TGTGCCAGCAGTGAAGGACGGGTCGAGCAGTTCTTC. Protein sequence: CASSEGRVEQFF. The chain employs TRBV6-1 and TRBJ2-1; D remains unclear. This CDR3 is built from 12 residues. V gave up 1 base and J gave up 10 bases, with 8 bases separating them. Germline CDR1 and CDR2: MNHNS and SASEGT.

V usage is TRBV6-5 and J usage is TRBJ2-2; D gene unclear. The germline gives CDR1 MNHEY, CDR2 SVGAGI. V lost 0 bases to trimming and J lost 5 bases, with 10 bases between them. The CDR3 has 15 residues. CDR3 sequence: CASSYSLRKTGELFF. CDR3 in DNA: TGTGCCAGCAGTTACTCCTTAAGGAAGACCGGGGAGCTGTTTTTT.

V is TRBV5-1 and J is TRBJ1-1; D remains unclear. This CDR3 comprises 14 residues. Looked up from germline, CDR1 is SGHRS and CDR2 is YFSETQ. The ends were cut back, 0 bases at V and 8 bases at J, with 14 bases in the middle. The DNA of the CDR3 is TGCGCCAGCAGCTTGGCCGGGAGGAGGGCCGAAGCTTTCTTT. Residues: CASSLAGRRAEAFF.

This clonotype showed up just a few times. J is TRBJ2-1 and V is TRBV6-1, with TRBD2 identical over 13 bases. The J segment lost 9 bases and the V segment lost 5 bases, leaving 7 bases of the junction unmatched. From germline, CDR1 is MNHNS and CDR2 SASEGT. This CDR3 has 15 residues. CDR3 region: CASSSTSGGATEQFF. The CDR3 DNA reads as TGTGCCAGCAGTAGTACTAGCGGGGGGGCCACTGAGCAGTTCTTC.

This clonotype showed up just a few times. The chain links TRBV20-1 to TRBJ2-1, with D perhaps TRBD1 (6 bases). In germline, CDR1 is DFQATT, CDR2 SNEGSKA (reference sequence). V was cut by 8 bases and J by 7 bases, with 12 bases left in between. The CDR3 consists of 11 residues. The chain's CDR3 is CSLLRGNEQFF. The CDR3 DNA is TGCAGTCTCCTAAGGGGGAATGAGCAGTTCTTC.

Relative to its sample, this clonotype is large. CDR3 residues: CASSSQLGGSPLHF. CDR3 nucleotide sequence: TGTGCCAGCAGTTCCCAACTTGGAGGGTCACCCCTCCACTTT. The V call is TRBV12-3 or TRBV12-4, the J call TRBJ1-6; D is ambiguous. The V end lost 4 bases, the J end lost 10 bases, and 14 bases lay between the germline ends. There are 14 residues in the CDR3.

Comment on this clonotype: Germline is not matched at one junction end, which may reflect a read error. The chain carries TRBV6-1 and TRBJ1-1; TRBD1 agrees at 9 bases. This CDR3 has 14 residues. CDR1 MNHNS and CDR2 SASEGT come from the germline V gene. The CDR3 loop is CAISERTGQGQAFF. Written as DNA, the CDR3 is TGTGCCATCAGTGAGAGGACGGGACAGGGTCAAGCTTTCTTT.

This clonotype was counted a few times. This chain connects TRBV27 to TRBJ2-5; the D call may be TRBD1 or TRBD2 (5 bases each). There are 16 residues in the CDR3. Germline CDR1 reads MNHEY; CDR2 reads SMNVEV (reference sequence). V was clipped by 4 bases and J by 2 bases, with 17 bases between them. CDR3 DNA sequence: TGTGCCAGCAGTTCTCCCTACGGGACCGGGCAAGAGACCCAGTACTTC. It encodes CASSSPYGTGQETQYF.

The chain links TRBV7-9 to TRBJ2-7, with 7 bases identical to TRBD1. Germline V gene data show CDR1 as SEHNR and CDR2 as FQNEAQ (reference sequence). The length of the CDR3 is 14 residues. J was trimmed by 5 bases and V by 1 base; bases with no gene match: 5. CDR3 DNA sequence: TGTGCCAGCAGCTTAGAGGGACAGCTCCACGAGCAGTACTTC. This encodes CASSLEGQLHEQYF.

This sequence joins TRBV12-3 or TRBV12-4 and TRBJ2-7; tentatively, D is TRBD1 (5 bases). Trimming took 4 bases from V and 6 from J, leaving 10 bases between them. The CDR3 extends over 12 amino acids. The CDR3 nucleotides are TGTGCCAGCAGTTCCAAGGGGTTCGAGCAGTACTTC. Its translation is CASSSKGFEQYF.